The rows below give T cell receptor beta chains drawn from one sample of a study of identical twins. TCRdb passed the 5' RACE reads through MiXCR, listing each CDR3 protein once. The table lists around 960,000 distinct CDR3 sequences, around 12% of them singletons. The sample was also linked to a second study, of yellow fever vaccine responses in identical twins.

Sequencing was done on a sample of PBMCs. The receptors originated from a young woman in good health. Each CDR3 is given with its conserved first and last residue. The order of the fields is clone size, J gene, D gene, V gene, CDR3 protein, CDR3 DNA. A D gene is named only where the DNA matches it firmly. Size is stated for part of the rows, as once, few or many counts, or as a class when the clone is expanded.

abundance: few
j_gene: TRBJ1-5
d_gene: .
v_gene: TRBV18
CDR3aa: CASSPQANQPQHF
CDR3nt: TGTGCCAGCTCACCGCAGGCAAATCAGCCCCAGCATTTT

abundance: many
j_gene: TRBJ2-3
d_gene: .
v_gene: TRBV4-1
CDR3aa: CASSQGRRGRRTDTQYF
CDR3nt: TGCGCCAGCAGCCAAGGCAGGAGGGGGCGACGCACAGATACGCAGTATTTT

abundance: .
j_gene: TRBJ2-6
d_gene: .
v_gene: TRBV5-4
CDR3aa: CASSLDTGLGANVLTF
CDR3nt: TGTGCCAGCAGCTTGGATACAGGGTTGGGGGCCAACGTCCTGACTTTC

abundance: many
j_gene: TRBJ1-2
d_gene: .
v_gene: TRBV5-1
CDR3aa: CASSLGGTSPRGYTF
CDR3nt: TGCGCCAGCAGCTTGGGTGGGACATCCCCACGGGGCTACACCTTC

abundance: few
j_gene: TRBJ2-1
d_gene: TRBD1
v_gene: TRBV7-3
CDR3aa: CASSFPDREGNNEQFF
CDR3nt: TGTGCCAGCAGCTTCCCGGACAGGGAAGGGAACAATGAGCAGTTCTTC

abundance: few
j_gene: TRBJ1-1
d_gene: TRBD1
v_gene: TRBV20-1
CDR3aa: CSASWTGGDTEAFF
CDR3nt: TGCAGTGCTAGTTGGACAGGGGGAGACACTGAAGCTTTCTTT

abundance: .
j_gene: TRBJ2-2
d_gene: TRBD2
v_gene: TRBV10-2
CDR3aa: CASSSSGRAGTGELFF
CDR3nt: TGCGCCAGCAGTTCCAGCGGGAGGGCCGGCACCGGGGAGCTGTTTTTT

abundance: few
j_gene: TRBJ2-7
d_gene: TRBD2
v_gene: TRBV20-1
CDR3aa: CSAREGREGPYEQYF
CDR3nt: TGCAGTGCTAGAGAGGGGCGGGAGGGGCCCTACGAGCAGTACTTC

abundance: few
j_gene: TRBJ2-1
d_gene: .
v_gene: TRBV6-5
CDR3aa: CASSYSGGTGYNEQFF
CDR3nt: TGTGCCAGCAGTTACTCAGGGGGTACTGGATACAATGAGCAGTTCTTC

abundance: many
j_gene: TRBJ1-1
d_gene: .
v_gene: TRBV9
CDR3aa: CASSPTAMNTEAFF
CDR3nt: TGTGCCAGCAGCCCGACAGCAATGAACACTGAAGCTTTCTTT

abundance: .
j_gene: TRBJ2-5
d_gene: .
v_gene: TRBV4-1
CDR3aa: CASSQGSGIFETQYF
CDR3nt: TGCGCCAGCAGCCAAGGATCAGGGATATTCGAGACCCAGTACTTC

abundance: .
j_gene: TRBJ2-3
d_gene: .
v_gene: TRBV10-2
CDR3aa: CASELKGTLLGTDTQYF
CDR3nt: TGCGCCAGCGAATTGAAGGGGACCCTGCTAGGCACAGATACGCAGTATTTT

abundance: .
j_gene: TRBJ1-1
d_gene: .
v_gene: TRBV27
CDR3aa: CASSPGPPRDTEAFF
CDR3nt: TGTGCCAGCAGCCCGGGACCGCCGCGGGACACTGAAGCTTTCTTT

abundance: .
j_gene: TRBJ1-4
d_gene: .
v_gene: TRBV5-6
CDR3aa: CASSSWASVNEKLFF
CDR3nt: TGTGCCAGCAGCTCGTGGGCTTCCGTTAATGAAAAACTGTTTTTT

abundance: few
j_gene: TRBJ2-1
d_gene: TRBD2
v_gene: TRBV29-1
CDR3aa: CSVAASSGGAGEQFF
CDR3nt: TGCAGCGTTGCGGCCTCTAGCGGGGGGGCAGGGGAGCAGTTCTTC

abundance: .
j_gene: TRBJ2-5
d_gene: .
v_gene: TRBV25-1
CDR3aa: CASSPSLGAGETQYF
CDR3nt: TGTGCCAGCAGTCCGAGCCTCGGAGCGGGAGAGACCCAGTACTTC

abundance: few
j_gene: TRBJ2-5
d_gene: .
v_gene: TRBV20-1
CDR3aa: CSARDRQGTETQYF
CDR3nt: TGCAGTGCTAGAGATCGTCAGGGGACCGAGACCCAGTACTTC

abundance: many
j_gene: TRBJ1-5
d_gene: .
v_gene: TRBV6-2/TRBV6-3
CDR3aa: CASSQRTVNPINQPQHF
CDR3nt: TGTGCCAGCAGTCAGCGGACGGTAAACCCAATCAATCAGCCCCAGCATTTT

abundance: .
j_gene: TRBJ2-7
d_gene: TRBD2
v_gene: TRBV20-1
CDR3aa: CSALGTSGSSYEQYF
CDR3nt: TGCAGTGCTCTCGGGACTAGCGGGAGTTCGTACGAGCAGTACTTC

abundance: .
j_gene: TRBJ2-5
d_gene: TRBD1
v_gene: TRBV11-2
CDR3aa: CASSGTGRLQETQYF
CDR3nt: TGTGCCAGCAGCGGGACAGGGAGGTTACAAGAGACCCAGTACTTC

abundance: many
j_gene: TRBJ2-3
d_gene: TRBD1
v_gene: TRBV9
CDR3aa: CASSSGTASTDTQYF
CDR3nt: TGTGCCAGCAGCTCCGGGACAGCAAGCACAGATACGCAGTATTTT

abundance: few
j_gene: TRBJ2-1
d_gene: .
v_gene: TRBV2
CDR3aa: CASRMGNNEQFF
CDR3nt: TGTGCCAGCAGAATGGGAAACAATGAGCAGTTCTTC

abundance: .
j_gene: TRBJ2-1
d_gene: .
v_gene: TRBV5-1
CDR3aa: CASRRGSDNEQFF
CDR3nt: TGCGCCAGCAGGAGGGGGAGTGACAATGAGCAGTTCTTC

abundance: few
j_gene: TRBJ2-1
d_gene: .
v_gene: TRBV7-9
CDR3aa: CASSPPQLRRGGDEQFF
CDR3nt: TGTGCCAGCAGCCCCCCCCAACTGCGCAGGGGTGGCGATGAGCAGTTCTTC

abundance: .
j_gene: TRBJ2-3
d_gene: TRBD2
v_gene: TRBV12-3/TRBV12-4
CDR3aa: CASSLALRGLAGGQGGTQYF
CDR3nt: TGTGCCAGCAGTTTAGCGCTGAGGGGACTAGCGGGAGGTCAAGGCGGTACGCAGTATTTT

abundance: .
j_gene: TRBJ2-1
d_gene: .
v_gene: TRBV5-6
CDR3aa: CASSLGAAVLGEQFF
CDR3nt: TGTGCCAGCAGCTTGGGGGCAGCCGTCTTAGGTGAGCAGTTCTTC

abundance: .
j_gene: TRBJ1-5
d_gene: .
v_gene: TRBV12-3/TRBV12-4
CDR3aa: CASSLGGRWVEPQHF
CDR3nt: TGTGCCAGCAGTTTAGGGGGCAGATGGGTTGAGCCCCAGCATTTT

abundance: .
j_gene: TRBJ1-4
d_gene: .
v_gene: TRBV12-3/TRBV12-4
CDR3aa: CASSWPVGEKLFF
CDR3nt: TGTGCCAGCAGCTGGCCGGTGGGAGAAAAACTGTTTTTT

abundance: many
j_gene: TRBJ2-1
d_gene: TRBD1
v_gene: TRBV29-1
CDR3aa: CSVCPGQGRNEQFF
CDR3nt: TGCAGCGTGTGTCCGGGACAGGGTCGCAATGAGCAGTTCTTC

abundance: .
j_gene: TRBJ2-1
d_gene: .
v_gene: TRBV10-3
CDR3aa: CAISESIEDEQFF
CDR3nt: TGTGCCATCAGTGAGTCGATCGAAGATGAGCAGTTCTTC

abundance: .
j_gene: TRBJ1-5
d_gene: TRBD1
v_gene: TRBV12-3/TRBV12-4
CDR3aa: CASSYTGGGNQPQHF
CDR3nt: TGTGCCAGCAGCTACACAGGGGGGGGCAATCAGCCCCAGCATTTT

abundance: many
j_gene: TRBJ1-4
d_gene: .
v_gene: TRBV20-1
CDR3aa: CSAVTGKGPNEKLFF
CDR3nt: TGCAGTGCCGTAACAGGGAAGGGGCCTAATGAAAAACTGTTTTTT

abundance: .
j_gene: TRBJ2-7
d_gene: TRBD1
v_gene: TRBV5-1
CDR3aa: CASSFGTEFTYEQYF
CDR3nt: TGCGCCAGCAGCTTCGGGACAGAATTCACCTACGAGCAGTACTTC

abundance: few
j_gene: TRBJ2-3
d_gene: .
v_gene: TRBV29-1
CDR3aa: CSVEDTGDRRADTQYF
CDR3nt: TGCAGCGTTGAAGATACGGGGGATCGTCGGGCAGATACGCAGTATTTT

abundance: many
j_gene: TRBJ2-5
d_gene: .
v_gene: TRBV4-2
CDR3aa: CASSQDPGLEETQYF
CDR3nt: TGTGCCAGCAGCCAAGATCCGGGGTTGGAAGAGACCCAGTACTTC

abundance: few
j_gene: TRBJ2-5
d_gene: .
v_gene: TRBV7-9
CDR3aa: CASSSTQGGTETQYF
CDR3nt: TGTGCCAGCAGCTCTACTCAAGGGGGTACGGAGACCCAGTACTTC

abundance: .
j_gene: TRBJ2-1
d_gene: .
v_gene: TRBV6-5
CDR3aa: CASSYSRRTATSSYNEQFF
CDR3nt: TGTGCCAGCAGTTACTCTCGTCGGACAGCGACTAGCTCCTACAATGAGCAGTTCTTC

abundance: many
j_gene: TRBJ2-3
d_gene: .
v_gene: TRBV5-1
CDR3aa: CASSLTPVTGTDTQYF
CDR3nt: TGCGCCAGCAGCTTGACCCCCGTGACAGGCACAGATACGCAGTATTTT

abundance: few
j_gene: TRBJ2-4
d_gene: .
v_gene: TRBV4-1
CDR3aa: CASSQNWVGDSTKKNIQYF
CDR3nt: TGCGCCAGCAGCCAAAATTGGGTAGGGGACTCTACAAAAAAAAACATTCAGTACTTC

abundance: few
j_gene: TRBJ2-1
d_gene: .
v_gene: TRBV10-3
CDR3aa: CAIRTGSTDEQFF
CDR3nt: TGTGCCATCAGGACGGGATCGACGGATGAGCAGTTCTTC

abundance: .
j_gene: TRBJ1-5
d_gene: .
v_gene: TRBV7-2
CDR3aa: CASSFSLYSNQPQHF
CDR3nt: TGTGCCAGCAGCTTTTCGTTGTATAGCAATCAGCCCCAGCATTTT

abundance: few
j_gene: TRBJ2-1
d_gene: .
v_gene: TRBV11-2
CDR3aa: CASSLDTNNEQFF
CDR3nt: TGTGCCAGCAGCCTGGACACCAACAATGAGCAGTTCTTC

abundance: .
j_gene: TRBJ2-5
d_gene: .
v_gene: TRBV5-1
CDR3aa: CASSRDLGETQYF
CDR3nt: TGCGCCAGCAGCCGGGACCTAGGAGAGACCCAGTACTTC

abundance: many
j_gene: TRBJ1-5
d_gene: .
v_gene: TRBV21-1
CDR3aa: CASSKLRDRGPQPQHF
CDR3nt: TGTGCCAGCAGCAAACTTCGGGACAGGGGACCTCAGCCCCAGCATTTT

abundance: .
j_gene: TRBJ2-1
d_gene: TRBD2
v_gene: TRBV29-1
CDR3aa: CSVAGTSGVSYNEQFF
CDR3nt: TGCAGCGTTGCGGGGACTAGCGGGGTTAGCTACAATGAGCAGTTCTTC

abundance: many
j_gene: TRBJ1-1
d_gene: .
v_gene: TRBV12-3/TRBV12-4
CDR3aa: CASTKNTEAFF
CDR3nt: TGTGCCAGCACTAAAAACACTGAAGCTTTCTTT

abundance: few
j_gene: TRBJ2-4
d_gene: .
v_gene: TRBV14
CDR3aa: CASSQDRGTDIQYF
CDR3nt: TGTGCCAGCAGCCAAGATCGGGGAACGGACATTCAGTACTTC

abundance: few
j_gene: TRBJ1-1
d_gene: .
v_gene: TRBV10-3
CDR3aa: CAISESGGPREAFF
CDR3nt: TGTGCCATCAGTGAGTCTGGGGGCCCGCGTGAAGCTTTCTTT

abundance: .
j_gene: TRBJ2-3
d_gene: .
v_gene: TRBV21-1
CDR3aa: CASSKGPGPDTQYF
CDR3nt: TGTGCCAGCAGCAAAGGCCCGGGCCCAGATACGCAGTATTTT

abundance: many
j_gene: TRBJ2-3
d_gene: TRBD2
v_gene: TRBV28
CDR3aa: CASSLGLAGAGTQYF
CDR3nt: TGTGCCAGCAGTTTAGGACTAGCGGGAGCGGGTACGCAGTATTTT

abundance: few
j_gene: TRBJ2-6
d_gene: TRBD1
v_gene: TRBV10-2
CDR3aa: CASGDRGLTSGANVLTF
CDR3nt: TGCGCCAGCGGAGACAGGGGGCTAACCTCTGGGGCCAACGTCCTGACTTTC

abundance: .
j_gene: TRBJ2-3
d_gene: TRBD2
v_gene: TRBV3-1
CDR3aa: CASSRGLESDTQYF
CDR3nt: TGTGCCAGCAGCCGGGGACTAGAATCAGATACGCAGTATTTT

abundance: .
j_gene: TRBJ1-6
d_gene: .
v_gene: TRBV6-1
CDR3aa: CAVTGPDNSPLHF
CDR3nt: TGCGCAGTAACGGGCCCTGATAATTCACCCCTCCACTTT

abundance: .
j_gene: TRBJ1-1
d_gene: TRBD1
v_gene: TRBV6-6
CDR3aa: CASSQPQGQEAFF
CDR3nt: TGTGCCAGCAGCCAACCACAGGGGCAGGAAGCTTTCTTT

abundance: .
j_gene: TRBJ2-1
d_gene: .
v_gene: TRBV27
CDR3aa: CASSLSGDNYNEQFF
CDR3nt: TGTGCCAGCAGTTTATCGGGGGACAACTACAATGAGCAGTTCTTC